This is a list of T cell receptor beta chains from one sample in a study of T cell repertoires in cytomegalovirus infection. These TCRs' antigens remain unknown. One entry per CDR3 protein results from TCRdb running MiXCR on the reads. This table holds roughly 110,000 distinct CDR3 sequences, under 35% found once. Sequenced material: CD8+ T cells from cultured PBMCs, taken from culture after CMV antigen stimulation. The receptors here all came from a human donor in good health (CMV status not recorded). Some clones in this sample may be carry-over from other donors' samples. Each CDR3 is given without its conserved first and last residue. Each record gives: V gene, J gene, CDR3 protein.

v_call: TRBV7-6; j_call: TRBJ2-3; cdr3_aa: ASSHLDLSSDTQY
v_call: TRBV11-1; j_call: TRBJ2-2; cdr3_aa: ASSLVTGGLNTGELF
v_call: TRBV5-4; j_call: TRBJ2-1; cdr3_aa: ASSLTSGPYNEQF
v_call: TRBV12-3/TRBV12-4; j_call: TRBJ1-2; cdr3_aa: ASSFGQIYT
v_call: TRBV4-2; j_call: TRBJ2-3; cdr3_aa: ASSQDQEDTQY
v_call: TRBV19; j_call: TRBJ1-1; cdr3_aa: ASSILGYTEAF
v_call: TRBV27; j_call: TRBJ2-7; cdr3_aa: ASSLLAGAYEQY
v_call: TRBV7-3; j_call: TRBJ2-2; cdr3_aa: ASSPSSGGTNTGELF
v_call: TRBV7-6; j_call: TRBJ2-7; cdr3_aa: ASSLVVRGAYEQY
v_call: TRBV27; j_call: TRBJ1-1; cdr3_aa: ASSPLPRGRGTEAF
v_call: TRBV4-1; j_call: TRBJ2-7; cdr3_aa: ASSQPTGSSYEQY
v_call: TRBV7-2; j_call: TRBJ2-3; cdr3_aa: ASSPGLAGGRWGTDTQY
v_call: TRBV6-1; j_call: TRBJ2-7; cdr3_aa: ASSSSGSPYEQY
v_call: TRBV14; j_call: TRBJ2-3; cdr3_aa: ASSQRGTDTQY
v_call: TRBV5-1; j_call: TRBJ2-7; cdr3_aa: ASSLDVAGPYEQY
v_call: TRBV7-6; j_call: TRBJ2-3; cdr3_aa: ASSLAFAGGDGDTQY
v_call: TRBV7-2; j_call: TRBJ1-2; cdr3_aa: ASSDRSNRYT
v_call: TRBV24-1; j_call: TRBJ2-5; cdr3_aa: ATSTQSQETQY
v_call: TRBV10-3; j_call: TRBJ2-7; cdr3_aa: AISESWTATYEQY
v_call: TRBV12-5; j_call: TRBJ2-2; cdr3_aa: AGGLNIAGAGELF
v_call: TRBV2; j_call: TRBJ1-4; cdr3_aa: ASSELQGYEKLF
v_call: TRBV7-9; j_call: TRBJ1-5; cdr3_aa: ASSLVGGGQPQH
v_call: TRBV7-2; j_call: TRBJ1-1; cdr3_aa: ASSLMGRAEAF
v_call: TRBV18; j_call: TRBJ2-7; cdr3_aa: ASSPGRSAYEQY
v_call: TRBV6-5; j_call: TRBJ1-3; cdr3_aa: ASKGPLSSGNTIY
v_call: TRBV4-1; j_call: TRBJ1-1; cdr3_aa: ASSHVGATEAF
v_call: TRBV25-1; j_call: TRBJ2-5; cdr3_aa: ASKVGGGETQY
v_call: TRBV5-4; j_call: TRBJ2-5; cdr3_aa: ASSPGTGAGRTQY